Listed here are 2 T cell receptor beta chains from one sample, sequenced in a study of OX40 agonist ivuxolimab in advanced cancers. Sequenced by immunoSEQ multiplex PCR; TCRdb stores in-frame clones only, minus some. The sample has 40,000 or so clones, around 86% seen once. The starting material was CD4+ or CD8+ T cells sorted from blood, obtained in a trial of the OX40 agonist ivuxolimab. These receptors all stem from an adult with an advanced solid tumor such as melanoma, head and neck, liver or kidney cancer.

This chain links TRBV19 with TRBJ2-1, with D possibly being TRBD1 (6 bases). Trimming pared 5 bases from V and 0 bases from J, leaving 17 bases between. CDR3 size: 17 residues. Germline V gene data show CDR1 as LNHDA and CDR2 as SQIVND (reference sequence). For the CDR3, the DNA is TGTGCCAGTAGTCCCCGTGGGGGCGGAGACTCCTACAATGAGCAGTTCTTC. It encodes CASSPRGGGDSYNEQFF.

This clone was seen more than once but under ten times. The chain employs TRBV2 and TRBJ2-2, with TRBD2 matching 14 bases. Trimming at V came to 7 bases and at J to 4 bases, leaving 5 bases not matched to a gene. This CDR3 region has 16 residues. CDR1 is SNHLY and CDR2 is FYNNEI in the germline V gene. CDR3 sequence: CASKRTSGGRTGELFF. In DNA form, the CDR3 reads TGTGCCAGCAAGAGGACTAGCGGGGGGCGCACCGGGGAGCTGTTTTTT. The entire variable domain, with the rest obtained from reference TRBV2 and TRBJ2-2, is as follows: EPEVTQTPSHQVTQMGQEVILRCVPISNHLYFYWYRQILGQKVEFLVSFYNNEISEKSEIFDDQFSVERPDGSNFTLKIRSTKLEDSAMYFCASKRTSGGRTGELFFGEGSRLTVL.